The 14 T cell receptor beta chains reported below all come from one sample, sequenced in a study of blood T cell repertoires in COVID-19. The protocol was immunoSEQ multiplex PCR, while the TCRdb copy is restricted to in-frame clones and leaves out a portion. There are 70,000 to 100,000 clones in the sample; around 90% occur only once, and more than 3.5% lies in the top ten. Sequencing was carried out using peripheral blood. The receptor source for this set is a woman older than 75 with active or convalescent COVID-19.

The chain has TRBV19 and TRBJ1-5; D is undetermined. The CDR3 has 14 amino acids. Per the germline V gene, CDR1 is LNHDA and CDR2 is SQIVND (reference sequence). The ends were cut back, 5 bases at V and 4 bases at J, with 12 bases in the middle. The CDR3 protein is CASSRTGTNQPQHF. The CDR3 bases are TGTGCCAGTAGTCGTACGGGAACAAATCAGCCCCAGCATTTT.

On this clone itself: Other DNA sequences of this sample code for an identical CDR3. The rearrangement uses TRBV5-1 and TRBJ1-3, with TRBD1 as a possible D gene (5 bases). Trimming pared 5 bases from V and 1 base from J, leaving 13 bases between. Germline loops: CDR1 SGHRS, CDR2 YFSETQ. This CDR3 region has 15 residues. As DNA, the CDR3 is TGCGCCAGCAGTTTCTGGGGGACTTCTGGAAACACCATATATTTT. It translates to CASSFWGTSGNTIYF.

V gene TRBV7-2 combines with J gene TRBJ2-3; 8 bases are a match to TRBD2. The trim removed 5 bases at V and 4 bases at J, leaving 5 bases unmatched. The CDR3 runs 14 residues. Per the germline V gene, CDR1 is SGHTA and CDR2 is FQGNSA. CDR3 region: CASSPGLAPDTQYF. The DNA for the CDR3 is TGTGCCAGCAGCCCCGGACTAGCCCCAGATACGCAGTATTTT. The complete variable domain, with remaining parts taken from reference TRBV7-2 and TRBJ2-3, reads GAGVSQSPSNKVTEKGKDVELRCDPISGHTALYWYRQSLGQGLEFLIYFQGNSAPDKSGLPSDRFSAERTGGSVSTLTIQRTQQEDSAVYLCASSPGLAPDTQYFGPGTRLTVL.

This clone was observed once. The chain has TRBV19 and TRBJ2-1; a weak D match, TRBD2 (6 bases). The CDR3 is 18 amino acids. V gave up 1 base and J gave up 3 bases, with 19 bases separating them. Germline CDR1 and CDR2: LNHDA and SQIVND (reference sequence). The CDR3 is CASSIGYRVREYYNEQFF. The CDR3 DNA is TGTGCCAGTAGTATAGGATACCGTGTTCGGGAGTACTACAATGAGCAGTTCTTC.

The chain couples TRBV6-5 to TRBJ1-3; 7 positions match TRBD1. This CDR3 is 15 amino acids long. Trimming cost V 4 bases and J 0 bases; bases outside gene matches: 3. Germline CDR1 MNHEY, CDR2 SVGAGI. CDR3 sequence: CASSSGTVSGNTIYF. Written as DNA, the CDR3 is TGTGCCAGCAGTTCCGGGACAGTCTCTGGAAACACCATATATTTT.

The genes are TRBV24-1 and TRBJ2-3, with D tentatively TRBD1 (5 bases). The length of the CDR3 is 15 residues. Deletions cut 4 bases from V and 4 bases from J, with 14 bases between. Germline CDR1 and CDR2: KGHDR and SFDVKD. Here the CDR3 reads CATSEPTDSSDTQYF. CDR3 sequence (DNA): TGTGCCACCAGTGAACCCACCGACAGTTCAGATACGCAGTATTTT.

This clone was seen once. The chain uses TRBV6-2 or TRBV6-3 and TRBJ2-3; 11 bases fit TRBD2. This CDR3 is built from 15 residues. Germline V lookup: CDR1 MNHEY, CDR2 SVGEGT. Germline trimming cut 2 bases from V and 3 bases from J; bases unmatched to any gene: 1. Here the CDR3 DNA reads TGTGCCAGCAGTTACCGACTAGCGGGAACAGATACGCAGTATTTT. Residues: CASSYRLAGTDTQYF.

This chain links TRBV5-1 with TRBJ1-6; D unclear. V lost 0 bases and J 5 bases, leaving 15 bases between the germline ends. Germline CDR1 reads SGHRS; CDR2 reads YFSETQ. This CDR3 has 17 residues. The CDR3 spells CASSLGMRQVDNSPLHF. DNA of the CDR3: TGCGCCAGCAGCTTGGGAATGCGCCAGGTTGATAATTCACCCCTCCACTTT.

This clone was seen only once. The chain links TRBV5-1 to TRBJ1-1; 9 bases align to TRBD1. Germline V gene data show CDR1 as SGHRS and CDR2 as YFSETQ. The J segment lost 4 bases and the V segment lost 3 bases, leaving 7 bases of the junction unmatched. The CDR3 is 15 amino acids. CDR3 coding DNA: TGCGCCAGCAGCTCGGGGACAGGGATTGCCACTGAAGCTTTCTTT. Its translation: CASSSGTGIATEAFF.

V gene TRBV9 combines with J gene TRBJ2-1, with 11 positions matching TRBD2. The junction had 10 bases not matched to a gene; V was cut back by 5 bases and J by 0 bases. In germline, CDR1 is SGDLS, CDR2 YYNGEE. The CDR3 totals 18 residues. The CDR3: CASSDRGTSGISYNEQFF. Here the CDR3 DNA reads TGTGCCAGCAGTGACCGTGGGACTAGCGGAATCTCCTACAATGAGCAGTTCTTC.

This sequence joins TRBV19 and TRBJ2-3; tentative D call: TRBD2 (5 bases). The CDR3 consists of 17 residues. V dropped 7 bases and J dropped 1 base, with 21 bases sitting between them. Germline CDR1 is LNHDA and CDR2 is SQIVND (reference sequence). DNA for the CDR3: TGTGCCAGTACCACATTCGGGGAACCTATCGGCACAGATACGCAGTATTTT. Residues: CASTTFGEPIGTDTQYF. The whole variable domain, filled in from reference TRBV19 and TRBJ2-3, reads DGGITQSPKYLFRKEGQNVTLSCEQNLNHDAMYWYRQDPGQGLRLIYYSQIVNDFQKGDIAEGYSVSREKKESFPLTVTSAQKNPTAFYLCASTTFGEPIGTDTQYFGPGTRLTVL.

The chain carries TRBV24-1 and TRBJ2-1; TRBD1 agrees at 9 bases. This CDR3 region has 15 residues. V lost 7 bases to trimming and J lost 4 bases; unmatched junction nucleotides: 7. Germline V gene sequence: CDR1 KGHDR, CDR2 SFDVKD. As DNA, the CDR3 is TGTGCCACCAGCCTCGGACAGGGGACATACAATGAGCAGTTCTTC. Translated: CATSLGQGTYNEQFF.

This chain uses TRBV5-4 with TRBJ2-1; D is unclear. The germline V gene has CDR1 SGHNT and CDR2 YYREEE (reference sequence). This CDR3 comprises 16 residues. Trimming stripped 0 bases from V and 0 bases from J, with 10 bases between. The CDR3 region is CASSLDPTSSYNEQFF. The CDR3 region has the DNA TGTGCCAGCAGCTTGGACCCTACGAGCTCCTACAATGAGCAGTTCTTC.

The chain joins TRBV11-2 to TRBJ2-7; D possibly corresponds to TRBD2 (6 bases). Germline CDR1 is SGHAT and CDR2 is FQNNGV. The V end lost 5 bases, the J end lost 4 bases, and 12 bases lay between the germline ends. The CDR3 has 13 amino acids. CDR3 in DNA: TGTGCCAGCAGCCGGGGACTCTCTTACGAGCAGTACTTC. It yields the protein CASSRGLSYEQYF.